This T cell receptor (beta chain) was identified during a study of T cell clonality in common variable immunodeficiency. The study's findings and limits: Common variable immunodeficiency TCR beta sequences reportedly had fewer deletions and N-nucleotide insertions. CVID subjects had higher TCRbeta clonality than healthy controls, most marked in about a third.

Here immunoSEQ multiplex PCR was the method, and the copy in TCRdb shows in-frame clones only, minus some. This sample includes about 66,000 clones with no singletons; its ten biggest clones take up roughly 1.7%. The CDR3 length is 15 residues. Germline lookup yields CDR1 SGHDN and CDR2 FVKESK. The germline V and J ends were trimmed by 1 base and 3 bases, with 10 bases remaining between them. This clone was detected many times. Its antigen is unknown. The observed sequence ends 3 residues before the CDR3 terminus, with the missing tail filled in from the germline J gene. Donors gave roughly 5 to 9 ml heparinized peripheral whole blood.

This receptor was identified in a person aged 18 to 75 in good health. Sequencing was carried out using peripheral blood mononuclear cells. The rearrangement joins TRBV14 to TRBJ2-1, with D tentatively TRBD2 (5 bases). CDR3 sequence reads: CASSQGWSGYNEQFF. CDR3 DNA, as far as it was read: TGTGCCAGCAGCCAAGGTTGGAGCGGCTACAATGAG.